What follows are 24 T cell receptor beta chains derived from one specimen sequenced in a study of T-cell memory formation after mild COVID-19 (dated by TCRdb to the early 2020s). The protocol used for the library was 5' RACE. Sequenced using an Illumina NovaSeq 6000. TCRdb reanalyzed the raw reads on its own, using fastp at Q25 for trimming and MiXCR for clone calling, and kept in-frame beta chains. Here each entry gathers all rows of one CDR3 protein and keeps the most common genes and DNA. The sample table contains roughly 410,000 distinct CDR3 sequences; only one count was recorded for 20% to 25% of them. Of the sample, 8.8% falls within the top ten clones. The sequencing sample was made of PBMCs or a T cell subset sorted from them (not recorded which). These receptors were taken from an adult woman who had mild COVID-19 (a few samples of this study predate the infection). The sample titles of this study are shuffled in the database, so cell type and time point are left out; the donor was told from shared clones.

This clonotype was recorded at least ten times. For the CDR3, the DNA is TGTGCCACCAGAGGGTCCGGGACAGCCTCAAATGAGCAGTTCTTC. Translated: CATRGSGTASNEQFF. This chain uses TRBV15 with TRBJ2-1; 7 nucleotides match TRBD1. The germline gives CDR1 LNHNV, CDR2 YYDKDF (reference sequence). J lost 7 bases, V lost 6 bases, and 12 bases had no gene match. This CDR3 region has 15 residues.

This clonotype has just a few counts. V and J are TRBV5-1 and TRBJ2-3; TRBD1 might be the D (7 bases). The V end was cut by 0 bases, the J end by 4 bases, with 15 bases between. Germline CDR1 reads SGHRS; CDR2 reads YFSETQ. There are 16 residues in the CDR3. This chain's CDR3 is CASSLDVVRGADTQYF. CDR3 bases: TGCGCCAGCAGCTTGGATGTAGTCAGGGGGGCAGATACGCAGTATTTT.

There are a few counts of this clonotype. This chain links TRBV15 with TRBJ2-3, with D maybe TRBD1 (6 bases). CDR3 length: 12 residues. The V gene's germline CDR1 is LNHNV and CDR2 YYDKDF (reference sequence). V was clipped by 6 bases and J by 5 bases, with 9 bases between them. Written as DNA, the CDR3 is TGTGCCACCAGTACCAGGGGAGATACGCAGTATTTT. This translates into CATSTRGDTQYF.

This clonotype was counted many times. This chain connects TRBV7-8 to TRBJ2-7, with 7 bases matching TRBD2. The CDR3 has 13 residues. Germline V gene sequence: CDR1 SGHVS, CDR2 FQNEAQ. With 3 bases clipped from V and 2 bases from J, the junction kept 1 base outside the gene matches. CDR3 sequence reads: CASSFRGAYEQYF. The CDR3 nucleotides are TGTGCCAGCAGCTTCCGGGGGGCCTACGAGCAGTACTTC.

V gene TRBV20-1 combines with J gene TRBJ1-4; D not resolved. The V end was cut by 0 bases, the J end by 8 bases, with 13 bases between. This CDR3 comprises 14 residues. Germline V lookup: CDR1 DFQATT, CDR2 SNEGSKA (reference sequence). The CDR3 sequence is CSARDLAASEKLFF. For the CDR3, the DNA is TGCAGTGCTAGAGATTTGGCTGCTTCCGAAAAACTGTTTTTT.

The chain uses TRBV4-2 and TRBJ2-7; TRBD1 aligns across 7 bases. V trimming: 0 bases; J trimming: 4 bases; junction bases outside the gene matches: 6. From germline, CDR1 is LGHNA and CDR2 YNFKEQ. CDR3 length: 15 amino acids. The CDR3 reads CASSQERDSSYEQYF. For the CDR3, the DNA is TGTGCCAGCAGCCAAGAACGGGACAGCTCTTACGAGCAGTACTTC.

This chain links TRBV2 with TRBJ1-2, with D uncertain. Trimming shortened V by 1 base and J by 2 bases, and 5 bases separated the two germline ends. CDR3 length: 13 amino acids. Germline V CDR1 and CDR2: SNHLY, FYNNEI. The CDR3: CASSEGGNYGYTF. As DNA, the CDR3 is TGTGCCAGCAGTGAAGGCGGCAACTATGGCTACACCTTC.

The chain joins TRBV24-1 to TRBJ1-2; 10 bases align to TRBD1. Trimming took 3 bases from V and 2 from J; bases not matched to a gene: 2. The germline gives CDR1 KGHDR, CDR2 SFDVKD. This CDR3 spans 15 amino acids. This CDR3 reads CATSDPGQGNYGYTF. The DNA for the CDR3 is TGTGCCACCAGTGATCCGGGACAGGGGAACTATGGCTACACCTTC.

This clonotype was detected a few times. V usage is TRBV12-3 or TRBV12-4 and J usage is TRBJ2-2; D not resolved. Trimming took off 3 bases at V and 7 bases at J, with 0 bases between the two ends. The CDR3 consists of 10 residues. CDR3 sequence: CASSFGELFF. CDR3 bases: TGTGCCAGCAGTTTCGGGGAGCTGTTTTTT.

This clonotype was observed a handful of times. The chain couples TRBV4-2 to TRBJ2-7; D possibly corresponds to TRBD1 (5 bases). CDR1 is LGHNA and CDR2 is YNFKEQ in the germline V gene. The CDR3 is 14 residues long. Deletions cut 0 bases from V and 7 bases from J, with 13 bases between. In nucleotides, the CDR3 is TGTGCCAGCAGCCAAGATGTACATACAGGAGAGCAGTACTTC. Amino acids: CASSQDVHTGEQYF.

The chain uses TRBV5-1 and TRBJ2-1, with D unresolved. V was shortened by 0 bases and J by 9 bases, with 16 bases between the two germline ends. CDR1 is SGHRS and CDR2 is YFSETQ in the germline V gene. This CDR3 spans 15 amino acids. The CDR3 bases are TGCGCCAGCAGCTTGGAGGTAAATCTTGGCCCTGAGCAGTTCTTC. This encodes CASSLEVNLGPEQFF.

The sample holds a few counts of this clonotype. The rearrangement joins TRBV4-1 to TRBJ1-6, with D uncertain. The CDR3 has 14 residues. Deletions cut 0 bases from V and 7 bases from J, with 7 bases between. Germline V CDR1 and CDR2: MGHRA, YSYEKL. CDR3 in amino acids: CASSQESGNSPLHF. CDR3 coding DNA: TGCGCCAGCAGCCAAGAATCCGGAAATTCACCCCTCCACTTT.

The rearrangement joins TRBV5-1 to TRBJ1-1; possible D gene TRBD1, 5 bases. Between the trimmed V and J ends, which lost 5 bases and 0 bases, there was a span of 17 bases. Germline loops: CDR1 SGHRS, CDR2 YFSETQ. The CDR3 sequence is 16 residues long. The CDR3 reads CASRLNLGPLNTEAFF. The DNA of the CDR3 is TGCGCCAGCAGATTGAACTTGGGGCCTCTGAACACTGAAGCTTTCTTT.

This chain uses TRBV12-3 or TRBV12-4 with TRBJ2-3; D possibly corresponds to TRBD1 (5 bases). V lost 5 bases, J lost 0 bases, and 21 bases lay in between. The CDR3 is made up of 18 amino acids. In DNA form, the CDR3 reads TGTGCCAGCAGTCCCACACTTGGGTCAAAGGGGAGCACAGATACGCAGTATTTT. Encoded protein: CASSPTLGSKGSTDTQYF.

This clonotype was picked up a small number of times. The chain has TRBV12-3 or TRBV12-4 and TRBJ1-1; no firm D call. The CDR3 consists of 15 residues. Trimming removed 2 bases from V and 4 bases from J, with 14 bases in between. The CDR3 here is CASSLNPRQATEAFF. The CDR3 DNA reads TGTGCCAGCAGTTTAAATCCGCGACAAGCCACTGAAGCTTTCTTT.

This chain uses TRBV18 with TRBJ2-7; D is unclear. Looked up from germline, CDR1 is KGHSH and CDR2 is LQKENI. V was pared by 3 bases and J by 4 bases, with 7 bases between. The CDR3 covers 12 residues. The CDR3 here is CASSPRLYEQYF. The CDR3 DNA is TGTGCCAGCTCACCCCGACTGTACGAGCAGTACTTC.

The chain employs TRBV12-2 and TRBJ2-7. TRBV12-2 has pseudogene status. This CDR3 region has 17 residues. CDR3 coding DNA: TGTGCAAGTCGCTTATTCTTGGCCGGCAGTCAAAACTACGAGCAGTACTTC. Protein sequence: CASRLFLAGSQNYEQYF.

The chain uses TRBV11-2 and TRBJ2-7; the D gene is possibly TRBD2 (6 bases). The CDR3 contains 13 residues. The V gene's germline CDR1 is SGHAT and CDR2 FQNNGV. Trimming took off 5 bases at V and 2 bases at J, with 10 bases between the two ends. The CDR3 DNA follows: TGTGCCAGCAGCGGAGGGCCCGCCTACGAGCAGTACTTC. Residues: CASSGGPAYEQYF. The full variable domain, with the rest looked up from reference TRBV11-2 and TRBJ2-7, is EAGVAQSPRYKIIEKRQSVAFWCNPISGHATLYWYQQILGQGPKLLIQFQNNGVVDDSQLPKDRFSAERLKGVDSTLKIQPAKLEDSAVYLCASSGGPAYEQYFGPGTRLTVT.

The J gene is TRBJ2-7, the V gene TRBV27, with 7 bases matching TRBD2. Germline V gene data show CDR1 as MNHEY and CDR2 as SMNVEV (reference sequence). This CDR3 is 16 amino acids long. Losses at the gene ends were 0 bases for V and 0 bases for J; bases not matched to a gene: 5. The CDR3 sequence is CASSLSASGVSYEQYF. CDR3 DNA: TGTGCCAGCAGTTTATCGGCTAGCGGAGTCTCCTACGAGCAGTACTTC.

There are a few counts of this clonotype. The gene calls are TRBV12-3 or TRBV12-4 and TRBJ1-1; D gene uncertain. Trimming took 6 bases from V and 10 from J, leaving 21 bases between them. The CDR3 contains 14 residues. CDR3 residues: CASSPDRGEGLAFF. The CDR3 DNA sequence: TGTGCCAGCAGCCCCGATCGGGGTGAGGGTTTAGCTTTCTTT.

This clonotype appeared a few times. The chain recombines TRBV4-3 with TRBJ2-3; no clear D gene. Trimming removed 1 base at V and 0 bases at J, with 8 bases between. This CDR3 comprises 15 residues. Per germline, CDR1 LGHNA and CDR2 YSLEER. CDR3 coding DNA: TGCGCCAGCAGCCAAGGGGTTGGCAGCACAGATACGCAGTATTTT. Its translation is CASSQGVGSTDTQYF.

The V gene is TRBV4-1, the J gene TRBJ2-7; maybe TRBD1 (6 bases). The germline gives CDR1 MGHRA, CDR2 YSYEKL. Trimming removed 4 bases from V and 7 bases from J, with 11 bases in between. The CDR3 sequence is 12 residues long. The CDR3 loop reads CASSLIQGEQYF. DNA for the CDR3: TGCGCCAGCAGCCTTATCCAGGGGGAGCAGTACTTC.

There are a few counts of this clonotype. The rearrangement joins TRBV3-1 to TRBJ1-5; D is perhaps TRBD1 (6 bases). V was trimmed by 4 bases and J by 3 bases, leaving 7 bases between them. Germline V lookup: CDR1 LGHDT, CDR2 YNNKEL (reference sequence). The CDR3 length is 13 residues. The CDR3 region is CASSRTVNQPQHF. The CDR3 DNA is TGTGCCAGCAGCCGGACAGTCAATCAGCCCCAGCATTTT.

V is TRBV29-1 and J is TRBJ1-1, with D tentatively TRBD1 (6 bases). Trimming cost V 7 bases and J 1 base, with 19 bases left between them. This CDR3 comprises 15 residues. CDR1 SQVTM and CDR2 ANQGSEA come from the germline V gene. CDR3: CSGRRRQVGNTEAFF. The CDR3 DNA is TGCAGCGGCAGAAGAAGACAGGTTGGGAACACTGAAGCTTTCTTT.